Presented here are 16 T cell receptor beta chains from one specimen sequenced in a study of Ad26.COV2.S vaccination and SARS-CoV-2 variants. Sample treatment: about 20 received Ad26.COV2.S at low or high dose, single or two shots; about 5 received placebo; per-sample allocation not given. The investigators took samples on day 63 after the first vaccine or placebo injection. Repertoires were generated with immunoSEQ multiplex PCR, while TCRdb's copy carries only in-frame clones and drops some. The sample has about 320,000 clones, around four fifths seen once. Sequenced here: peripheral blood, sampled in a trial of Ad26.COV2.S vaccine versus placebo. The origin of the receptors is a person aged 18-65 years who received the Ad26.COV2.S COVID-19 vaccine or a placebo.

V is TRBV3-1 (or the pseudogene TRBV3-2) and J is TRBJ1-3; maybe TRBD1 (5 bases). V shed 3 bases and J shed 4 bases, with 19 bases lying between them. CDR1 LGHDT and CDR2 YNNKEL come from the germline V gene (reference sequence). CDR3 length: 17 amino acids. The CDR3 sequence: CASSHRGGLSGGNTIYF. CDR3 nucleotide sequence: TGTGCCAGCAGCCACCGGGGGGGTTTAAGTGGCGGAAACACCATATATTTT.

This rearrangement joins TRBV3-1 (or the pseudogene TRBV3-2) to TRBJ2-2; no clear D gene. V was clipped by 8 bases and J by 5 bases, with 12 bases between them. The CDR3 loop spans 13 amino acids. Germline V gives CDR1 LGHDT, CDR2 YNNKEL (reference sequence). The chain's CDR3 is CASQVRATGELFF. The DNA for the CDR3 is TGTGCCAGCCAGGTGCGAGCTACCGGGGAGCTGTTTTTT.

The gene calls are TRBV4-1 and TRBJ1-6; no clear D. Germline CDR1 and CDR2: MGHRA and YSYEKL. V was clipped by 1 base and J by 11 bases, with 6 bases between them. The CDR3 extends over 12 amino acids. CDR3 loop: CASSQGTTPLHF. CDR3 sequence (DNA): TGCGCCAGCAGCCAAGGTACTACACCCCTCCACTTT.

The chain employs TRBV19 and TRBJ2-7; D call uncertain. V was trimmed by 4 bases and J by 9 bases, leaving 19 bases between them. Germline assignment: CDR1 LNHDA and CDR2 SQIVND (reference sequence). The CDR3 is 14 amino acids. The CDR3 nucleotides are TGTGCCAGTAGTAGAGGCGTGGCAGTGGATGGGCAGTACTTC. It specifies CASSRGVAVDGQYF.

The chain recombines TRBV9 with TRBJ2-1; TRBD2 aligns across 8 bases. The CDR3 has 16 amino acids. The trim removed 0 bases at V and 2 bases at J, leaving 4 bases unmatched. CDR1 and CDR2 (germline): SGDLS, YYNGEE. This chain's CDR3 is CASSVVAGGPYNEQFF. The CDR3 DNA sequence: TGTGCCAGCAGCGTAGTGGCGGGGGGCCCCTACAATGAGCAGTTCTTC.

This chain joins TRBV30 and TRBJ2-1, with D perhaps being TRBD1 or TRBD2 (5 bases each). Germline CDR1 and CDR2: GTSNPN and SVGIG (reference sequence). Trimming took 5 bases from V and 0 from J, leaving 14 bases between them. The CDR3 covers 15 residues. The CDR3 loop is CAWGTDLSSYNEQFF. Written as DNA, the CDR3 is TGTGCCTGGGGGACGGACCTTAGCTCCTACAATGAGCAGTTCTTC.

The CDR3 DNA reads TGTGCCGGACAGGGGGCGTCTGAAGCTTTCTTT. This translates into CAGQGASEAFF. The chain uses TRBV30 and TRBJ1-1; 11 bases line up with TRBD1. Germline V gene lookup returns CDR1 GTSNPN and CDR2 SVGIG (reference sequence). The V and J ends lost 8 bases and 6 bases, in that order; junction bases with no gene match: 2. The CDR3 runs 11 residues.

This chain uses TRBV11-3 with TRBJ2-1; TRBD2 aligns across 8 bases. J lost 0 bases, V lost 1 base, and 5 bases had no gene match. CDR1 is SGHNT and CDR2 is YENEEA in the germline V gene. The CDR3 has 17 residues. The CDR3 DNA sequence: TGTGCCAGCAGCTTAGTTGTAGCGGGGAGCTCCTACAATGAGCAGTTCTTC. Amino acid sequence: CASSLVVAGSSYNEQFF.

Worth noting for this clone: The same CDR3 can be traced to other DNA sequences in this sample. The chain couples TRBV6-5 to TRBJ2-1; the D is unclear. There are 14 residues in the CDR3. V lost 4 bases and J 0 bases, leaving 7 bases between the germline ends. Germline-derived CDR1 and CDR2 are MNHEY and SVGAGI. Here the CDR3 reads CASSLGSSYNEQFF. DNA for the CDR3: TGTGCCAGCAGTTTGGGCAGCTCCTACAATGAGCAGTTCTTC.

The rearrangement uses TRBV5-8 and TRBJ2-1; TRBD1 or TRBD2 may be the D gene (6 bases each). Germline CDR1 is SGHTS and CDR2 is YDEGEE. The V gene lost 0 bases and the J gene lost 9 bases, with 13 bases spanning the gap. The CDR3 length is 14 residues. Written as DNA, the CDR3 is TGTGCCAGCAGCTTGGGGGGACACGGGAGTGAGCAGTTCTTC. It translates to CASSLGGHGSEQFF. Looking up the rest from reference TRBV5-8 and TRBJ2-1 gives the full variable domain: EAGVTQSPTHLIKTRGQQATLRCSPISGHTSVYWYQQALGLGLQFLLWYDEGEERNRGNFPPRFSGRQFPNYSSELNVNALELEDSALYLCASSLGGHGSEQFFGPGTRLTVL.

J is TRBJ2-6 and V is TRBV9; D is undetermined. V was shortened by 0 bases and J by 0 bases, with 7 bases between the two germline ends. CDR1 and CDR2 (germline): SGDLS, YYNGEE. This CDR3 is 16 amino acids long. The DNA of the CDR3 is TGTGCCAGCAGCGTAGTAAGTGACTCTGGGGCCAACGTCCTGACTTTC. This codes for CASSVVSDSGANVLTF.

The chain couples TRBV9 to TRBJ2-5, with TRBD2 matching 7 bases. Germline V lookup: CDR1 SGDLS, CDR2 YYNGEE. The V gene end was trimmed by 2 bases and the J gene end by 5 bases; junction bases not matched to a gene: 6. This CDR3 has 14 amino acids. CDR3 region: CASSVSSGDETQYF. The CDR3, as DNA: TGTGCCAGCAGCGTTTCAAGCGGGGACGAGACCCAGTACTTC. The full variable domain, completed using reference TRBV9 and TRBJ2-5, is DSGVTQTPKHLITATGQRVTLRCSPRSGDLSVYWYQQSLDQGLQFLIQYYNGEERAKGNILERFSAQQFPDLHSELNLSSLELGDSALYFCASSVSSGDETQYFGPGTRLLVL.

The chain has TRBV11-3 and TRBJ2-1; 7 positions agree with TRBD1. The CDR3 contains 19 residues. With 1 base clipped from V and 1 base from J, the junction kept 13 bases outside the gene matches. The germline CDR1 and CDR2 sequences are SGHNT and YENEEA. CDR3 in DNA: TGTGCCAGCAGCTTAGTACCTTTCGACAGGGTGGGGTCCTACAATGAGCAGTTCTTC. Its translation is CASSLVPFDRVGSYNEQFF. Full variable domain (outside the CDR3, taken from reference TRBV11-3 and TRBJ2-1): EAGVVQSPRYKIIEKKQPVAFWCNPISGHNTLYWYLQNLGQGPELLIRYENEEAVDDSQLPKDRFSAERLKGVDSTLKIQPAELGDSAVYLCASSLVPFDRVGSYNEQFFGPGTRLTVL.

The chain has TRBV5-6 and TRBJ2-3, with 8 bases lining up with TRBD2. V shed 0 bases, J shed 5 bases, and the junction held 5 bases outside the gene matches. Looked up from germline, CDR1 is SGHDT and CDR2 is YYEEEE. The CDR3 loop spans 15 amino acids. CDR3 sequence (DNA): TGTGCCAGCAGCTTGGTTAGCGGGGCGGTAGATACGCAGTATTTT. As protein: CASSLVSGAVDTQYF.

The gene calls are TRBV28 and TRBJ1-1, with TRBD1 matching 9 bases. Germline V gene data show CDR1 as MDHEN and CDR2 as SYDVKM. Germline trimming cut 4 bases from V and 8 bases from J; bases unmatched to any gene: 17. The CDR3 sequence is 17 residues long. As DNA, the CDR3 is TGTGCCAGCAGTTCCACAGGACAGGGGATCCCACGTTTGGAAGCTTTCTTT. It codes for CASSSTGQGIPRLEAFF.

The rearrangement uses TRBV2 and TRBJ2-3; 8 nucleotides agree with TRBD2. This CDR3 has 17 amino acids. J gave up 4 bases and V 6 bases, and 15 bases lay outside the gene matches. CDR1 is SNHLY, CDR2 FYNNEI, per germline. The DNA of the CDR3 is TGTGCCAGCAGCCCTACCCTCTTCGGGGGGGCCGCAGATACGCAGTATTTT. It codes for CASSPTLFGGAADTQYF.